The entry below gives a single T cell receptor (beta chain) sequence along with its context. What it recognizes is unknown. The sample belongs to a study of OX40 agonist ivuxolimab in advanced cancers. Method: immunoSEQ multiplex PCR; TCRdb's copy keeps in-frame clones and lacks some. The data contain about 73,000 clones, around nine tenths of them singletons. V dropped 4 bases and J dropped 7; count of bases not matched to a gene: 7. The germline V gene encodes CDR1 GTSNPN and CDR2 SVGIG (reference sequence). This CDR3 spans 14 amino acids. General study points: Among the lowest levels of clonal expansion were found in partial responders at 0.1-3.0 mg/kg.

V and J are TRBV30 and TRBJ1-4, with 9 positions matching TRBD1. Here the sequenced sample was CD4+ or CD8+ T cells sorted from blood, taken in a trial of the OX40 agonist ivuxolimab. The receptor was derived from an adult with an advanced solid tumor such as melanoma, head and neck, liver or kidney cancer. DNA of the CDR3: TGTGCCTGGAACCCGGGACAGGGCGGTGAAAAACTGTTTTTT. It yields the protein CAWNPGQGGEKLFF. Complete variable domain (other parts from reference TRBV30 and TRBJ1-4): SQTIHQWPATLVQPVGSPLSLECTVEGTSNPNLYWYRQAAGRGLQLLFYSVGIGQISSEVPQNLSASRPQDRQFILSSKKLLLSDSGFYLCAWNPGQGGEKLFFGSGTQLSVL.